Listed below are T cell receptor beta chains from one sample, sequenced in a study of T-cell reconstitution after alpha-beta-depleted transplantation in children. TCRdb re-derived calls from the PCR reads in MiXCR, one entry per CDR3 protein. Among fewer than 550,000 distinct CDR3 sequences listed, approximately 10% were seen once. Source: PBMCs, taken before TCRalphabeta/CD19-depleted stem cell transplant. These TCRs come from a child aged 2-15 years with inherited bone marrow failure, due to receive a stem cell transplant. Both conserved end residues are trimmed from each CDR3. Each record gives: V gene, clone size, D gene, CDR3 protein. The D gene is left open where the match is weak. Clone size is shown for a subset of rows, as once, few, many or a class of expanded clone.

v_gene: TRBV20-1
abundance: many
d_gene: TRBD2
CDR3aa: SARDLAGASDTQY

v_gene: TRBV6-5
abundance: many
d_gene: .
CDR3aa: ASSYGSGAGGELF

v_gene: TRBV6-5
abundance: many
d_gene: TRBD2
CDR3aa: ASSSGGINIQY

v_gene: TRBV4-3
abundance: many
d_gene: TRBD2
CDR3aa: ASSHSSGGRQETQY

v_gene: TRBV19
abundance: once
d_gene: TRBD2
CDR3aa: ASSITSGNTRELF

v_gene: TRBV6-5
abundance: many
d_gene: .
CDR3aa: ASSYNRDGYT

v_gene: TRBV5-6
abundance: many
d_gene: .
CDR3aa: ASSLMGGDKYEQY

v_gene: TRBV29-1
abundance: many
d_gene: TRBD1
CDR3aa: SVADRVNVGAYEQY

v_gene: TRBV15
abundance: many
d_gene: TRBD2
CDR3aa: ATSRDAGTSDSPEQF

v_gene: TRBV14
abundance: .
d_gene: TRBD2
CDR3aa: ASSQDTLSAGVSSAFYEQY

v_gene: TRBV20-1
abundance: many
d_gene: .
CDR3aa: SARETGPELF

v_gene: TRBV4-3
abundance: many
d_gene: .
CDR3aa: ASSHTPGEETQY

v_gene: TRBV7-2
abundance: many
d_gene: TRBD2
CDR3aa: ASSLVGTSGSYEQF

v_gene: TRBV29-1
abundance: many
d_gene: .
CDR3aa: SVDRSGVTDTQY

v_gene: TRBV28
abundance: .
d_gene: .
CDR3aa: ASSSHPGRTVQLEQF

v_gene: TRBV7-9
abundance: many
d_gene: .
CDR3aa: ASSQGAVRRGKLF